A selection of T cell receptor beta chains follows, all from one sample in a study of cytomegalovirus exposure and HLA in healthy donors. Generated by immunoSEQ multiplex PCR, the TCRdb table keeps only in-frame clones and is missing some. This repertoire shows about 120,000 clones, 65% to 85% found once; its top ten account for 2.5% to 3.5%. Input material: PBMCs. These receptors originate from a woman aged 40 to 49 in good health and CMV-seropositive. CDR3s include the opening cysteine and the closing phenylalanine or tryptophan. Fields, in order: clone size, D gene, J gene, V gene, CDR3 protein, CDR3 DNA. A D gene is named only where the DNA matches it firmly. Part of the rows lack a size; the others show once, few, many or a class for expanded clones.

few | TRBD1 | TRBJ1-2 | TRBV4-3 | CASSHDFPMYKGTAENYGYTF | TGCGCCAGCAGCCATGATTTCCCCATGTATAAAGGGACAGCTGAAAACTATGGCTACACCTTC
- | TRBD1 | TRBJ1-6 | TRBV30 | CAWILDRDGNSPLHF | TGTGCCTGGATCCTGGACAGGGACGGGAATTCACCCCTCCACTTT
few | TRBD1 | TRBJ1-1 | TRBV19 | CASSINPGQGVNTEAFF | TGTGCCAGTAGTATAAATCCGGGACAGGGGGTGAACACTGAAGCTTTCTTT
few | TRBD1 | TRBJ1-2 | TRBV19 | CASSIQGQRNYGYTF | TGTGCCAGTAGTATCCAGGGACAGAGAAACTATGGCTACACCTTC
once | - | TRBJ2-7 | TRBV30 | CAWMAGALYEQYF | TGTGCCTGGATGGCAGGGGCCCTCTACGAGCAGTACTTC
- | - | TRBJ1-1 | TRBV19 | CASSIAGVLNTEAFF | TGTGCCAGTAGTATAGCGGGGGTTTTGAACACTGAAGCTTTCTTT
- | - | TRBJ2-6 | TRBV6-5 | CASTRSGANVLTF | TGTGCCAGCACCCGCTCTGGGGCCAACGTCCTGACTTTC
- | - | TRBJ2-3 | TRBV7-6 | CASSLSQDTQYF | TGTGCCAGCAGCTTATCACAGGATACGCAGTATTTT
- | TRBD1 | TRBJ1-1 | TRBV19 | CASSLGQSTEAFF | TGTGCCAGTAGTTTGGGACAGAGCACTGAAGCTTTCTTT
- | TRBD2 | TRBJ2-5 | TRBV7-3 | CASSLGGDTKTQYF | TGTGCCAGCAGCTTAGGGGGGGATACGAAGACCCAGTACTTC
few | TRBD2 | TRBJ2-3 | TRBV6-4 | CASSDWASGDDTQYF | TGTGCCAGCAGTGATTGGGCTAGCGGGGATGATACGCAGTATTTT
- | - | TRBJ2-1 | TRBV11-2 | CASSLERATYNEQFF | TGTGCCAGCAGCTTAGAGCGGGCGACCTACAATGAGCAGTTCTTC
- | TRBD1 | TRBJ2-6 | TRBV4-3 | CASSRAGTGGSSSGANVLTF | TGCGCCAGCAGCCGAGCCGGGACAGGGGGCTCTAGCTCTGGGGCCAACGTCCTGACTTTC
- | - | TRBJ1-2 | TRBV25-1 | CASSASYGYTF | TGTGCCAGCAGTGCGTCCTATGGCTACACCTTC
few | TRBD1 | TRBJ2-3 | TRBV19 | CASSPWDSGTGDTQYF | TGTGCCAGTAGTCCATGGGACAGTGGCACGGGAGATACGCAGTATTTT
- | - | TRBJ2-2 | TRBV4-3 | CASSPVPTTGELFF | TGCGCCAGCAGCCCTGTCCCGACAACCGGGGAGCTGTTTTTT
- | - | TRBJ2-3 | TRBV7-9 | CASSLGTGTFTDTQYF | TGTGCCAGCAGCTTAGGAACAGGGACCTTCACAGATACGCAGTATTTT
- | TRBD2 | TRBJ2-5 | TRBV9 | CASSVGPSGGRETQYF | TGTGCCAGCAGCGTAGGGCCTAGCGGGGGGAGAGAGACCCAGTACTTC
few | - | TRBJ1-6 | TRBV4-1 | CASSQEAGNSPLHF | TGCGCCAGCAGCCAAGAAGCGGGTAATTCACCCCTCCACTTT
- | TRBD1 | TRBJ2-2 | TRBV10-3 | CAISRFKGDSNTGELFF | TGTGCCATCAGTAGATTTAAAGGGGACAGCAACACCGGGGAGCTGTTTTTT
many | - | TRBJ1-5 | TRBV23-1 | CASSLSQGSNQPQHF | TGCGCCAGCAGTCTCTCACAGGGTAGCAATCAGCCCCAGCATTTT
- | - | TRBJ1-1 | TRBV7-9 | CASSYGGGWQNTEAFF | TGTGCCAGCAGCTACGGGGGGGGGTGGCAGAACACTGAAGCTTTCTTT
- | - | TRBJ1-3 | TRBV18 | CASSSVPGSSGNTIYF | TGTGCCAGCTCATCAGTCCCAGGGTCCTCTGGAAACACCATATATTTT
- | - | TRBJ2-7 | TRBV19 | CASSIDGRTYEQYF | TGTGCCAGTAGTATAGATGGCAGAACCTACGAGCAGTACTTC
- | TRBD1 | TRBJ2-7 | TRBV6-5 | CASSSRDRGPHEQYF | TGTGCCAGCAGTTCAAGGGACAGGGGTCCCCACGAGCAGTACTTC
- | - | TRBJ1-2 | TRBV30 | CAWRTGFPYGYTF | TGTGCCTGGAGAACAGGGTTCCCCTATGGCTACACCTTC
- | TRBD1 | TRBJ2-3 | TRBV2 | CASLDRAGLDDTQYF | TGTGCCAGCCTTGACAGGGCCGGTCTCGATGATACGCAGTATTTT
- | - | TRBJ1-1 | TRBV30 | CAWRRQGIEAFF | TGTGCCTGGAGAAGGCAGGGTATTGAAGCTTTCTTT
- | TRBD2 | TRBJ2-3 | TRBV7-2 | CASSLASGRSDTQYF | TGTGCCAGCAGCTTAGCGAGCGGGAGGTCAGATACGCAGTATTTT
once | - | TRBJ2-7 | TRBV7-9 | CASRLGGAYEQYF | TGTGCCAGCAGGTTAGGCGGGGCCTACGAGCAGTACTTC
- | TRBD2 | TRBJ2-2 | TRBV18 | CASSRTSGEYANTGELFF | TGTGCCAGCTCACGGACTAGCGGGGAGTACGCCAACACCGGGGAGCTGTTTTTT
- | TRBD1 | TRBJ2-7 | TRBV4-3 | CASSPWDRGEYEQYF | TGCGCCAGCAGCCCCTGGGACAGGGGAGAATACGAGCAGTACTTC